These 27 T cell receptor beta chains came from one sample sequenced in a study of shared clonotypes between healthy human individuals. The repertoire was sequenced with immunoSEQ multiplex PCR; TCRdb's copy has only in-frame clones and lacks some. The repertoire holds around 320,000 clones, with around 87% as singletons. Sequencing was carried out using memory CD8+ T cells sorted from blood. Sample subset: CD45RO+ cells pooled with CCR7-negative TemRA cells. Receptor source: a man between 18 and 29 years old in good health.

This clone has a handful of counts. CDR3 coding DNA: TGTGCCAGCAGCCAAGATCTGGGCGGGGGGTCGGATACGCAGTATTTT. The encoded protein is CASSQDLGGGSDTQYF. The rearrangement links TRBV4-2 to TRBJ2-3, with 8 bases aligning to TRBD2. This CDR3 has 16 amino acids. V dropped 0 bases and J dropped 6; count of bases not matched to a gene: 8. Germline assignment: CDR1 LGHNA and CDR2 YNFKEQ.

This chain connects TRBV5-6 to TRBJ2-7, with a possible D match to TRBD2 (6 bases). Germline V gene data show CDR1 as SGHDT and CDR2 as YYEEEE. There are 14 residues in the CDR3. The V and J ends lost 4 bases and 3 bases respectively, with 14 bases between them. In DNA form, the CDR3 reads TGTGCCAGCAGCCCCGGGCCGGGAGACTACGAGCAGTACTTC. It is translated as CASSPGPGDYEQYF.

V is TRBV18 and J is TRBJ1-1; D gene ambiguous. This CDR3 has 12 residues. Germline assignment: CDR1 KGHSH and CDR2 LQKENI. Trimming took off 3 bases at V and 5 bases at J, with 7 bases between the two ends. The CDR3 spells CASSPLGTEAFF. In DNA, the CDR3 is TGTGCCAGCTCACCGCTCGGAACTGAAGCTTTCTTT.

V is TRBV10-3 and J is TRBJ2-3; D may be TRBD1 (5 bases). Trimming left V 0 bases short and J 6 bases short, with 10 bases between. This CDR3 is 14 amino acids long. Looked up from germline, CDR1 is ENHRY and CDR2 is SYGVKD. The DNA for the CDR3 is TGTGCCATCAGTGAGTCGTTGTCAGGGGATACGCAGTATTTT. Translation gives CAISESLSGDTQYF.

The chain links TRBV6-5 to TRBJ1-1; 7 nucleotides line up with TRBD1. Germline CDR1 reads MNHEY; CDR2 reads SVGAGI. The CDR3 covers 15 residues. The junction had 5 bases not matched to a gene; V was cut back by 0 bases and J by 4 bases. CDR3 bases: TGTGCCAGCAGTTACTCCGAGGGGGCGGGCACTGAAGCTTTCTTT. Protein sequence: CASSYSEGAGTEAFF.

CDR3 sequence (DNA): TGTGCCAGCAGGATGGGCAATCAGCCCCAGCATTTT. Amino acid sequence: CASRMGNQPQHF. This chain links TRBV2 with TRBJ1-5; unclear D gene. The CDR3 is made up of 12 amino acids. Germline V CDR1 and CDR2: SNHLY, FYNNEI. Trimming took off 6 bases at V and 2 bases at J, with 5 bases between the two ends.

The rearrangement uses TRBV9 and TRBJ1-6; 9 nucleotides align to TRBD1. The CDR3 spans 15 residues. CDR1 and CDR2 (germline): SGDLS, YYNGEE. The trim removed 0 bases at V and 7 bases at J, leaving 2 bases unmatched. CDR3 in DNA: TGTGCCAGCAGCGTAGAACAGGGGGCAAATTCACCCCTCCACTTT. Its translation: CASSVEQGANSPLHF. The whole variable domain, remainder taken from reference TRBV9 and TRBJ1-6, is DSGVTQTPKHLITATGQRVTLRCSPRSGDLSVYWYQQSLDQGLQFLIQYYNGEERAKGNILERFSAQQFPDLHSELNLSSLELGDSALYFCASSVEQGANSPLHFGNGTRLTVT.

The chain recombines TRBV10-1 with TRBJ1-1, with D uncertain. Germline V gene lookup returns CDR1 WNHNN and CDR2 SYGVQD (reference sequence). V lost 1 base and J 5 bases, leaving 14 bases between the germline ends. The CDR3 spans 15 residues. In DNA, the CDR3 is TGCGCCAGCAGTGAGTTCGGAGAGCCAGAGACTGAAGCTTTCTTT. Residues: CASSEFGEPETEAFF.

At least ten counts were recorded for this clone. The V call is TRBV9, the J call TRBJ2-1; possibly TRBD2 for D (6 bases). The V end lost 8 bases, the J end lost 5 bases, and 8 bases lay between the germline ends. Germline V gives CDR1 SGDLS, CDR2 YYNGEE. The CDR3 is made up of 11 amino acids. The CDR3, as DNA: TGTGCCAGTGAGCGGGACAATGAGCAGTTCTTC. Its protein is CASERDNEQFF.

This rearrangement joins TRBV18 to TRBJ2-7; 8 nucleotides agree with TRBD1. The germline V gene has CDR1 KGHSH and CDR2 LQKENI. V lost 3 bases, J lost 5 bases, and 15 bases stayed unmatched. The CDR3 has 17 residues. The CDR3 reads CASSPASLGQGGDEQYF. The CDR3 nucleotides read TGTGCCAGCTCACCTGCCTCTCTCGGACAGGGAGGCGACGAGCAGTACTTC.

The chain joins TRBV6-5 to TRBJ2-3; D is ambiguous. Germline CDR1 MNHEY, CDR2 SVGAGI. Trimming removed 2 bases at V and 1 base at J, with 7 bases between. The CDR3 is made up of 14 amino acids. The CDR3 region has the DNA TGTGCCAGCAGTTACGGGGATGGCACAGATACGCAGTATTTT. The encoded protein is CASSYGDGTDTQYF.

About this clone: Other DNA sequences from this sample encode an identical CDR3 as well. This chain connects TRBV5-1 to TRBJ2-7, with unresolved D. This CDR3 is 12 amino acids long. The V end was cut by 1 base, the J end by 0 bases, with 2 bases between. Germline CDR1 and CDR2: SGHRS and YFSETQ. The CDR3 DNA reads as TGCGCCAGCAGCTTGAACTCCTACGAGCAGTACTTC. Translation: CASSLNSYEQYF.

V gene TRBV11-2 combines with J gene TRBJ2-1, with D possibly TRBD1 on 7 matching bases. The CDR3 runs 17 residues. Trimming pared 3 bases from V and 1 base from J, leaving 16 bases between. Germline CDR1 SGHAT, CDR2 FQNNGV. The CDR3 loop reads CASSFLQGGKSYNEQFF. The CDR3 region has the DNA TGTGCCAGCAGCTTTCTGCAGGGGGGAAAATCCTACAATGAGCAGTTCTTC. Full variable domain (rest looked up from reference TRBV11-2 and TRBJ2-1): EAGVAQSPRYKIIEKRQSVAFWCNPISGHATLYWYQQILGQGPKLLIQFQNNGVVDDSQLPKDRFSAERLKGVDSTLKIQPAKLEDSAVYLCASSFLQGGKSYNEQFFGPGTRLTVL.

This chain connects TRBV7-2 to TRBJ1-5, with TRBD1 matching 10 bases. The V gene's germline CDR1 is SGHTA and CDR2 FQGNSA. J was trimmed by 10 bases and V by 5 bases; bases with no gene match: 11. The CDR3 totals 15 residues. The DNA for the CDR3 is TGTGCCAGCAGCCCCTTCCCCTCGACAGGGGGCCCCCAGCATTTT. Its translation is CASSPFPSTGGPQHF. Complete variable domain (other parts from reference TRBV7-2 and TRBJ1-5): GAGVSQSPSNKVTEKGKDVELRCDPISGHTALYWYRQSLGQGLEFLIYFQGNSAPDKSGLPSDRFSAERTGGSVSTLTIQRTQQEDSAVYLCASSPFPSTGGPQHFGDGTRLSIL.

With regard to this clone: The junction departs from the called germline gene at one end, perhaps through a read error. The rearrangement uses TRBV7-7 and TRBJ2-7, with 7 bases matching TRBD1. The germline V gene has CDR1 SSHAT and CDR2 FNYEAQ (reference sequence). The CDR3 is 15 amino acids. The CDR3 protein is CASSSDRVVCYEQYF. The CDR3 nucleotides read TGTGCTAGCAGCTCTGACAGGGTTGTATGCTACGAGCAGTACTTC. The whole variable domain, filled in from reference TRBV7-7 and TRBJ2-7, reads GAGVSQSPRYKVTKRGQDVTLRCDPISSHATLYWYQQALGQGPEFLTYFNYEAQPDKSGLPSDRFSAERPEGSISTLTIQRTEQRDSAMYRCASSSDRVVCYEQYFGPGTRLTVT.

V and J are TRBV5-1 and TRBJ2-3, with a weak D call TRBD1 (5 bases). This CDR3 region has 14 residues. CDR1 and CDR2 (germline): SGHRS, YFSETQ. V shed 0 bases and J shed 8 bases, with 13 bases lying between them. CDR3 in DNA: TGCGCCAGCAGCTTGGGTTATGGGGCAAGTACGCAGTATTTT. Its translation: CASSLGYGASTQYF. The full variable domain, completed using reference TRBV5-1 and TRBJ2-3, is KAGVTQTPRYLIKTRGQQVTLSCSPISGHRSVSWYQQTPGQGLQFLFEYFSETQRNKGNFPGRFSGRQFSNSRSEMNVSTLELGDSALYLCASSLGYGASTQYFGPGTRLTVL.

The genes are TRBV15 and TRBJ2-7; D perhaps matches TRBD2 (6 bases). CDR3 length: 14 residues. With 5 bases removed from V and 3 bases from J, the gap between germline ends came to 14 bases. Germline V gene data show CDR1 as LNHNV and CDR2 as YYDKDF (reference sequence). CDR3 DNA: TGTGCCACCAGCCAAGGTAGCGGTGACTACGAGCAGTACTTC. Translating it yields CATSQGSGDYEQYF.

The rearrangement uses TRBV9 and TRBJ1-1; no clear D gene. Looked up from germline, CDR1 is SGDLS and CDR2 is YYNGEE. CDR3 length equals 13 residues. The V end lost 2 bases, the J end lost 4 bases, and 9 bases lay between the germline ends. The CDR3 DNA is TGTGCCAGCAGCGTCACACCAGCCACTGAAGCTTTCTTT. It is translated as CASSVTPATEAFF.

The chain joins TRBV6-6 to TRBJ2-5; D remains unclear. The length of the CDR3 is 14 residues. Germline loops: CDR1 MNHNY, CDR2 SVGAGI (reference sequence). V lost 2 bases and J 0 bases, leaving 7 bases between the germline ends. CDR3 protein: CASSYAADQETQYF. In DNA form, the CDR3 reads TGTGCCAGCAGTTACGCGGCGGACCAAGAGACCCAGTACTTC.

This clone was recorded only once. The chain joins TRBV27 to TRBJ1-2; a weak D match, TRBD1 (5 bases). CDR1 MNHEY and CDR2 SMNVEV come from the germline V gene (reference sequence). V was shortened by 6 bases and J by 4 bases, with 9 bases between the two germline ends. CDR3 length: 12 amino acids. The CDR3 region has the DNA TGTGCCAGCAGAACAGGTAGCTATGGCTACACCTTC. This encodes CASRTGSYGYTF.

This chain joins TRBV6-4 and TRBJ1-2; maybe TRBD1 (6 bases). The length of the CDR3 is 16 residues. V was trimmed by 3 bases and J by 2 bases, leaving 16 bases between them. The V gene's germline CDR1 is MRHNA and CDR2 SNTAGT. The CDR3: CASSEDSRGVNYGYTF. The CDR3 DNA sequence: TGTGCCAGCAGTGAGGACAGCAGGGGAGTCAACTATGGCTACACCTTC.

The chain links TRBV5-6 to TRBJ2-7; D gene unclear. Germline V gene lookup returns CDR1 SGHDT and CDR2 YYEEEE. The germline V and J ends were trimmed by 4 bases and 5 bases, with 22 bases remaining between them. The CDR3 sequence is 16 residues long. Here the CDR3 reads CASSLVNEGEKNEQYF. The CDR3 DNA reads TGTGCCAGCAGCCTGGTCAACGAAGGAGAAAAAAACGAGCAGTACTTC.

This clone was observed many times. The chain is built from TRBV7-2 and TRBJ1-2; 9 bases are a match to TRBD1. The CDR3 consists of 16 residues. CDR1 is SGHTA and CDR2 is FQGNSA in the germline V gene. V gave up 5 bases and J gave up 5 bases; unmatched junction bases: 12. CDR3 nucleotide sequence: TGTGCCAGCAGCCCTTGGACAGGGGTAGCTGGGTATGGCTACACCTTC. Protein sequence: CASSPWTGVAGYGYTF.

V gene TRBV4-1 combines with J gene TRBJ2-1; 12 bases are a match to TRBD2. Trimming removed 0 bases from V and 0 bases from J; junction bases left unmatched: 9. CDR1 is MGHRA, CDR2 YSYEKL, per germline. This CDR3 region has 20 residues. The CDR3 DNA reads as TGCGCCAGCAGCCAAGATTTTGGACTAGCGGGGAAAAGCTCCTACAATGAGCAGTTCTTC. This encodes CASSQDFGLAGKSSYNEQFF.

The V and J genes are TRBV5-6 and TRBJ2-5; 12 nucleotides line up with TRBD2. V lost 4 bases and J lost 2; bases outside the gene matches: 3. Germline V gene lookup returns CDR1 SGHDT and CDR2 YYEEEE. This CDR3 is 15 amino acids long. The DNA for the CDR3 is TGTGCCAGCAGCGCTGGACTAGCGGGACAAGAGACCCAGTACTTC. The encoded protein is CASSAGLAGQETQYF.

The V and J genes are TRBV5-4 and TRBJ2-3; possible D gene TRBD1, 5 bases. Germline V gene sequence: CDR1 SGHNT, CDR2 YYREEE (reference sequence). The germline V and J ends were trimmed by 3 bases and 0 bases, with 8 bases remaining between them. The CDR3 loop spans 14 amino acids. CDR3 amino acids: CASSYGASTDTQYF. For the CDR3, the DNA is TGTGCCAGCAGCTATGGGGCTAGCACAGATACGCAGTATTTT.

V gene TRBV2 combines with J gene TRBJ2-7, with 13 bases that match TRBD2. With V trimmed by 6 bases and J by 7 bases, 3 bases remained unmatched. Per the germline V gene, CDR1 is SNHLY and CDR2 is FYNNEI. The CDR3 covers 13 residues. The CDR3 region has the DNA TGTGCCAGCAGGTTACTAGCGGGAGGGGAGCAGTACTTC. This translates into CASRLLAGGEQYF.